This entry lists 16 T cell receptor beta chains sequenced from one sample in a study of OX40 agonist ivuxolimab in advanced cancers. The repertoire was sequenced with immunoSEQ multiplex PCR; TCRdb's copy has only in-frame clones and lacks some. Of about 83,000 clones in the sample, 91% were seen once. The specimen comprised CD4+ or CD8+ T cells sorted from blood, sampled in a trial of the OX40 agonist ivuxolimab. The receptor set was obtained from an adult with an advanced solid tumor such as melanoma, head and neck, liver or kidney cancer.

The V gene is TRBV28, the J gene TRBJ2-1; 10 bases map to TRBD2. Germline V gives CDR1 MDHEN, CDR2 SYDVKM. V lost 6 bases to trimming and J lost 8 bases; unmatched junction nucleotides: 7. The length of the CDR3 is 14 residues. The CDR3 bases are TGTGCCAGCAGATTAGCGGGAGGTTCAGATGAGCAGTTCTTC. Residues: CASRLAGGSDEQFF.

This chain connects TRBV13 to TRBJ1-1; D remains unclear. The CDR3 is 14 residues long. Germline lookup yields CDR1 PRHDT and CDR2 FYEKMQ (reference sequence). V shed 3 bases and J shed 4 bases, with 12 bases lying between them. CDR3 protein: CASSFLPQGTEAFF. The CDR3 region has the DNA TGTGCCAGCAGCTTTTTACCGCAAGGCACTGAAGCTTTCTTT.

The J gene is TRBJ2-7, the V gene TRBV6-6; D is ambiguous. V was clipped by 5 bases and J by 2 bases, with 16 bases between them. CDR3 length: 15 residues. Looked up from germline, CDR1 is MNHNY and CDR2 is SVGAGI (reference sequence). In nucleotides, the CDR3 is TGTGCCAGCAGTCCTAAGAGGATATGGGCCTACGAGCAGTACTTC. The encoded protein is CASSPKRIWAYEQYF.

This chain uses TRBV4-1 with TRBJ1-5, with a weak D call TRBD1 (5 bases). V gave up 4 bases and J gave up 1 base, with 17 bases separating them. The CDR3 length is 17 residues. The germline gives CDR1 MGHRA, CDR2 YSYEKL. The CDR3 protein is CASSPGGDHRSNQPQHF. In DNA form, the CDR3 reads TGCGCCAGCAGCCCAGGAGGGGATCATCGGAGCAATCAGCCCCAGCATTTT.

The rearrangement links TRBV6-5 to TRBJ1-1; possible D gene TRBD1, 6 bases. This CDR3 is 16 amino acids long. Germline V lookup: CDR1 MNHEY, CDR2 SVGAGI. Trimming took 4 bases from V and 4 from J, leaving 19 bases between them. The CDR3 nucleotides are TGTGCCAGCAGTTCTACAGGGTTTCTGCTGGGCACTGAAGCTTTCTTT. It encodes CASSSTGFLLGTEAFF.

In DNA, the CDR3 is TGTGCCAGCAGTTACCAGACAGCCTATCGGGCTGAAGCTTTCTTT. Translated: CASSYQTAYRAEAFF. This chain connects TRBV28 to TRBJ1-1; TRBD1 is a possible D gene (5 bases). From germline, CDR1 is MDHEN and CDR2 SYDVKM. This CDR3 contains 15 residues. Trimming cost V 4 bases and J 6 bases, with 18 bases left between them.

The CDR3 protein is CASSLGLAGLLYNEQFF. In DNA form, the CDR3 reads TGTGCCAGCAGTTTGGGGCTAGCGGGGCTTCTTTACAATGAGCAGTTCTTC. This chain joins TRBV27 and TRBJ2-1; TRBD2 agrees at 9 bases. Trimming took 3 bases from V and 4 from J; bases not matched to a gene: 10. Germline V gene data show CDR1 as MNHEY and CDR2 as SMNVEV (reference sequence). The CDR3 is made up of 17 amino acids.

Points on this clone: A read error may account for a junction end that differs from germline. The CDR3 here is CASSSTPRQGLVF. CDR3 DNA sequence: TGTGCCAGCAGCTCCACGCCTCGACAGGGCTTAGTTTTT. This chain joins TRBV9 and TRBJ1-6, with TRBD1 identical over 7 bases. This CDR3 is built from 13 residues. Germline CDR1 reads SGDLS; CDR2 reads YYNGEE.

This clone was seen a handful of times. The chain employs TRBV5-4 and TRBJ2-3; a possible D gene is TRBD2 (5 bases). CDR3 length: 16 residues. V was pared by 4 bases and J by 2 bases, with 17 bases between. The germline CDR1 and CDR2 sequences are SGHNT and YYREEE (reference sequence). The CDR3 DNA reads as TGTGCCAGCAGCCACCAAAGGCTAGCTCCCACAGATACGCAGTATTTT. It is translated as CASSHQRLAPTDTQYF. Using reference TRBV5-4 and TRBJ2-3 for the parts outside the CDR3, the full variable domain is ETGVTQSPTHLIKTRGQQVTLRCSSQSGHNTVSWYQQALGQGPQFIFQYYREEENGRGNFPPRFSGLQFPNYSSELNVNALELDDSALYLCASSHQRLAPTDTQYFGPGTRLTVL.

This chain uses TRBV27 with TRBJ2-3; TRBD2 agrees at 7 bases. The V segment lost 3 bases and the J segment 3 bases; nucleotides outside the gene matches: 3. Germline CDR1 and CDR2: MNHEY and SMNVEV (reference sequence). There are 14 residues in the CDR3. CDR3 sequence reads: CASSFAGVTDTQYF. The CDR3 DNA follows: TGTGCCAGCAGTTTTGCGGGAGTAACAGATACGCAGTATTTT.

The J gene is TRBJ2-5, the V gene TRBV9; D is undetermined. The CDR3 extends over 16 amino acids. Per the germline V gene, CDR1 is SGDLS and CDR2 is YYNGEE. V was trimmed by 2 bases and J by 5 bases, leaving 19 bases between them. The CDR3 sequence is CASSVGQKRVSETQYF. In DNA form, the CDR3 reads TGTGCCAGCAGCGTTGGTCAGAAACGAGTATCGGAGACCCAGTACTTC.

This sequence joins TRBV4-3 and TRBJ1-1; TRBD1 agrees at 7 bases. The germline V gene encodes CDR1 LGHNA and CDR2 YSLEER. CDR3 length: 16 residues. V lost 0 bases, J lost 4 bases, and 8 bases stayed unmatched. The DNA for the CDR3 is TGCGCCAGCAGCCAAGAGTCAGGGGGATTTGGCACTGAAGCTTTCTTT. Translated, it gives CASSQESGGFGTEAFF.

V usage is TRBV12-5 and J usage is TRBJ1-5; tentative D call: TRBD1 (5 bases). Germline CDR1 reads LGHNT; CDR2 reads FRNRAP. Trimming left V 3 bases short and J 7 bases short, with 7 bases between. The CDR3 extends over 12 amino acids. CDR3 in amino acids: CASGFRQQPQHF. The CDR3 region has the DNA TGTGCTAGTGGTTTCCGACAGCAGCCCCAGCATTTT.

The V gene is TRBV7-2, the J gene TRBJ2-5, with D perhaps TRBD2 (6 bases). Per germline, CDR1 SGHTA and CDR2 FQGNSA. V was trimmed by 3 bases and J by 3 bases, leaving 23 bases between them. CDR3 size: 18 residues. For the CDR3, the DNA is TGTGCCAGCAGCTTTGACCCCTTTAGAGGGAGGCTAGAAGAGACCCAGTACTTC. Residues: CASSFDPFRGRLEETQYF.

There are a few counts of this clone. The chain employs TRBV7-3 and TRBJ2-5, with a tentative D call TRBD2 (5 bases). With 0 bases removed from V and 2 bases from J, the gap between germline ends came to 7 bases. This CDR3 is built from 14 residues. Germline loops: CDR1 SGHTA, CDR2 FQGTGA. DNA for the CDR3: TGTGCCAGCAGCTTAACTAGCGCTCAAGAGACCCAGTACTTC. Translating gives CASSLTSAQETQYF.

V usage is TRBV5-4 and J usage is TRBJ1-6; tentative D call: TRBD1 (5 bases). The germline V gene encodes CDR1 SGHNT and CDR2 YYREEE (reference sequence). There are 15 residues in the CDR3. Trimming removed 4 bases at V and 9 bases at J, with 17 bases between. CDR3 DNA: TGTGCCAGCAGCCAAAAGGGGCTGGGGGTTTCACCCCTCCACTTT. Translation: CASSQKGLGVSPLHF.